This T cell receptor beta chain stems from a study of identical twins. Findings and caveats of the study: Diverse VJ usage suggested most zero-insertion clonotypes were not invariant T cells. Weaker excess twin sharing was observed in beta out-of-frame sequences. Cord blood beta clonotypes present at high abundance carried fewer insertions; no such pattern appeared in memory repertoires.

Germline CDR1 reads MDHEN; CDR2 reads SYDVKM. This CDR3 comprises 14 residues. TCRdb fed the 5' RACE reads into MiXCR, producing one record per CDR3 protein. The table shows 1.5 million to 2 million distinct CDR3 sequences, with less than 35% occurring only once. With respect to this clonotype: Its antigen remains unidentified. It may be a read error: a sequence one base away is much more abundant.

Sequences were obtained from cord blood. The rearrangement uses TRBV28 and TRBJ2-7; TRBD2 matches 7 bases. The TCR originated in a newborn girl in good health. As DNA, the CDR3 is TGTGCCAGCAGTTCCTGGCTAGCGGTCTACGAGCAGCACTTC. Translating gives CASSSWLAVYEQHF.